These 28 T cell receptor beta chains were sequenced from one sample in a study of early T cells in non-severe SARS-CoV-2 infection. TCRdb re-derived calls from the 5' RACE reads in MiXCR, one entry per CDR3 protein. The repertoire consists of some 32,000 distinct CDR3 sequences, with roughly 3.9% occurring once and the leading ten covering more than 6.5%. The specimen was whole blood. Receptors originate from an adult who was a healthcare worker with PCR-confirmed SARS-CoV-2 infection or an uninfected control (not recorded which).

This clonotype has at least ten counts. The rearrangement links TRBV10-3 to TRBJ1-1, with TRBD1 as a possible D gene (5 bases). V was trimmed by 8 bases and J by 5 bases, leaving 18 bases between them. CDR1 is ENHRY, CDR2 SYGVKD, per germline. CDR3 length: 14 residues. CDR3: CAISPGGQGTEAFF. The CDR3 DNA reads TGTGCCATCTCCCCCGGCGGGCAGGGAACTGAAGCTTTCTTT.

Ten or more counts support this clonotype. This sequence joins TRBV5-4 and TRBJ2-7; 9 bases line up with TRBD1. Losses at the gene ends were 2 bases for V and 2 bases for J; bases not matched to a gene: 8. The CDR3 contains 16 residues. Per germline, CDR1 SGHNT and CDR2 YYREEE (reference sequence). This CDR3 reads CASSLGPGTGPYEQYF. DNA of the CDR3: TGTGCCAGCAGCTTAGGCCCCGGGACAGGGCCCTACGAGCAGTACTTC.

This clonotype was seen only a few times. The chain couples TRBV21-1 to TRBJ2-1; the table's D call TRBD1 went unverified against the DNA. TRBV21-1 is a listed pseudogene. This CDR3 has 17 residues. In nucleotides, the CDR3 is TGTGCCAGCAGCCCCCGTAGGACAGGGGGCTCCTACAATGAGCAGTTCTTC. Protein sequence: CASSPRRTGGSYNEQFF.

The table lists this clonotype with many counts. The chain recombines TRBV12-3 or TRBV12-4 with TRBJ2-1; TRBD2 might be the D (7 bases). The CDR3 contains 14 residues. The V gene lost 8 bases and the J gene lost 6 bases, with 17 bases spanning the gap. CDR3 DNA sequence: TGTGCCAGCGGGTGGGGGGGGCGAAGCAATGAGCAGTTCTTC. Translating gives CASGWGGRSNEQFF.

This clonotype was seen at least ten times. This chain joins TRBV5-1 and TRBJ2-1; 7 bases agree with TRBD2. This CDR3 spans 15 amino acids. Germline assignment: CDR1 SGHRS and CDR2 YFSETQ. Trimming at V came to 2 bases and at J to 5 bases, leaving 7 bases not matched to a gene. The DNA of the CDR3 is TGCGCCAGCAGCTTCACGGGACTATACAACAATGAGCAGTTCTTC. Its translation is CASSFTGLYNNEQFF.

This clonotype was recorded many times. The chain recombines TRBV18 with TRBJ1-6; no firm D call. V lost 2 bases and J 10 bases, leaving 15 bases between the germline ends. The CDR3 has 15 amino acids. Germline V gene sequence: CDR1 KGHSH, CDR2 LQKENI. The CDR3 protein is CASSPAAGGVSPLHF. CDR3 DNA sequence: TGTGCCAGCTCACCAGCAGCGGGAGGTGTATCACCCCTCCACTTT.

This clonotype has a count of ten or more. The rearrangement joins TRBV5-1 to TRBJ1-1; 9 nucleotides agree with TRBD1. V gave up 4 bases and J gave up 4 bases; unmatched junction bases: 11. This CDR3 has 16 residues. Germline V gene data show CDR1 as SGHRS and CDR2 as YFSETQ. The CDR3 region is CASSLPLTGGVTEAFF. The CDR3 DNA reads TGCGCCAGCAGCCTACCCTTGACAGGGGGGGTCACTGAAGCTTTCTTT. Full variable domain (outside the CDR3, taken from reference TRBV5-1 and TRBJ1-1): KAGVTQTPRYLIKTRGQQVTLSCSPISGHRSVSWYQQTPGQGLQFLFEYFSETQRNKGNFPGRFSGRQFSNSRSEMNVSTLELGDSALYLCASSLPLTGGVTEAFFGQGTRLTVV.

This clonotype was seen ten or more times. In DNA, the CDR3 is TGTGCCAGCAGTTTACCGCGGGACGGGAGGGCCAGGAGCACCGGGGAGCTGTTTTTT. Its protein is CASSLPRDGRARSTGELFF. This rearrangement joins TRBV12-3 or TRBV12-4 to TRBJ2-2; 8 bases fit TRBD2. Trimming cost V 2 bases and J 4 bases; bases outside gene matches: 15. This CDR3 has 19 amino acids.

This clonotype came up many times. The chain has TRBV7-9 and TRBJ2-2; no firm D call. Trimming pared 2 bases from V and 0 bases from J, leaving 7 bases between. The CDR3 has 15 residues. Germline CDR1 and CDR2: SEHNR and FQNEAQ (reference sequence). CDR3 bases: TGTGCCAGCAGCTTATCGGTCACGAACACCGGGGAGCTGTTTTTT. This translates into CASSLSVTNTGELFF.

In this sample, this clonotype turned up many times. The genes are TRBV5-4 and TRBJ1-6; TRBD1 agrees at 7 bases. J lost 9 bases, V lost 4 bases, and 13 bases had no gene match. There are 16 residues in the CDR3. Per the germline V gene, CDR1 is SGHNT and CDR2 is YYREEE (reference sequence). CDR3 in amino acids: CASSPSIGGEGSPLHF. DNA for the CDR3: TGTGCCAGCAGCCCGTCCATAGGGGGCGAGGGTTCACCCCTCCACTTT.

About this clonotype: At one boundary the junction diverges from the germline segment, which might be a read error. V gene TRBV2 combines with J gene TRBJ2-5, with D perhaps TRBD1 (5 bases). This CDR3 has 13 residues. The germline V gene encodes CDR1 SNHLY and CDR2 FYNNEI. The CDR3 coding sequence is TGTGCCAGCAGACAAGACAGTCAAGGGACCCAGTACTTC. Translation gives CASRQDSQGTQYF.

At least ten counts were recorded for this clonotype. This chain links TRBV20-1 with TRBJ2-5; 11 bases map to TRBD2. CDR1 and CDR2 from the germline V gene are DFQATT and SNEGSKA (reference sequence). There are 18 residues in the CDR3. Germline trimming cut 0 bases from V and 3 bases from J; bases unmatched to any gene: 12. CDR3 region: CSARELAGGPPKKETQYF. In nucleotides, the CDR3 is TGCAGTGCTAGAGAGCTAGCGGGAGGTCCCCCAAAAAAAGAGACCCAGTACTTC.

This clonotype was counted a few times. The CDR3 region is CSAALTSGRMQYF. In DNA, the CDR3 is TGCAGTGCTGCCCTTACTAGCGGGAGAATGCAGTACTTC. V and J are TRBV20-1 and TRBJ2-7; 11 positions agree with TRBD2. Germline lookup yields CDR1 DFQATT and CDR2 SNEGSKA (reference sequence). This CDR3 contains 13 residues. With V trimmed by 5 bases and J by 9 bases, 9 bases remained unmatched.

This clonotype was detected many times. The chain recombines TRBV27 with TRBJ2-2; possible D gene TRBD2, 5 bases. This CDR3 spans 15 amino acids. Germline CDR1 and CDR2: MNHEY and SMNVEV (reference sequence). Trimming cost V 6 bases and J 2 bases, with 13 bases left between them. CDR3 in DNA: TGTGCCAGCAGACCCGGACGGGGAAACACCGGGGAGCTGTTTTTT. Translating it yields CASRPGRGNTGELFF.

This clonotype was observed a few times. V is TRBV25-1 and J is TRBJ1-4; a possible D gene is TRBD1 (5 bases). The CDR3 is made up of 13 amino acids. V was trimmed by 6 bases and J by 5 bases, leaving 10 bases between them. Germline CDR1 is MGHDK and CDR2 is SYGVNS. CDR3 DNA sequence: TGTGCCAGCAGGAGGGGAACAAATGAAAAACTGTTTTTT. Its protein is CASRRGTNEKLFF.

The table lists this clonotype with many counts. The rearrangement joins TRBV5-5 to TRBJ1-2, with D hard to call. The CDR3 sequence is 12 residues long. The V gene's germline CDR1 is SGHKS and CDR2 YYEKEE (reference sequence). The ends were cut back, 3 bases at V and 6 bases at J, with 9 bases in the middle. CDR3 nucleotide sequence: TGTGCCAGCAGCTCGAATGGGGATGGCTACACCTTC. Translating gives CASSSNGDGYTF.

This clonotype was counted many times. The rearrangement uses TRBV7-2 and TRBJ2-1; no clear D. V was clipped by 2 bases and J by 5 bases, with 1 base between them. Germline V gives CDR1 SGHTA, CDR2 FQGNSA. This CDR3 region has 11 residues. Written as DNA, the CDR3 is TGTGCCAGCAGCTTAAACAATGAGCAGTTCTTC. It is translated as CASSLNNEQFF. The full variable domain, its missing parts supplied by reference TRBV7-2 and TRBJ2-1, is GAGVSQSPSNKVTEKGKDVELRCDPISGHTALYWYRQSLGQGLEFLIYFQGNSAPDKSGLPSDRFSAERTGGSVSTLTIQRTQQEDSAVYLCASSLNNEQFFGPGTRLTVL.

This clonotype was found many times. The chain joins TRBV7-2 to TRBJ2-3; 9 positions agree with TRBD1. After removal of 8 bases from V and 5 bases from J, the junction contained 8 bases not matched to a gene. Germline CDR1 reads SGHTA; CDR2 reads FQGNSA. This CDR3 spans 14 amino acids. The CDR3 here is CASLRDREGDTQYF. DNA for the CDR3: TGTGCCAGCCTCCGGGACAGGGAGGGAGATACGCAGTATTTT.

The genes are TRBV7-9 and TRBJ2-1; D ambiguous. V was trimmed by 2 bases and J by 2 bases, leaving 13 bases between them. Germline CDR1 SEHNR, CDR2 FQNEAQ (reference sequence). The CDR3 runs to 16 residues. This CDR3 reads CASSLSIGETYNEQFF. The CDR3 DNA sequence: TGTGCCAGCAGCTTATCTATAGGAGAAACCTACAATGAGCAGTTCTTC.

The rearrangement links TRBV2 to TRBJ1-1, with 7 bases that match TRBD1. CDR1 and CDR2 (germline): SNHLY, FYNNEI. V was clipped by 6 bases and J by 1 base; unmatched bases: 2. This CDR3 is built from 13 residues. The CDR3 spells CASSRGKNTEAFF. The CDR3, as DNA: TGTGCCAGCAGCAGGGGGAAGAACACTGAAGCTTTCTTT.

The chain has TRBV7-9 and TRBJ2-7; 15 positions match TRBD2. The CDR3 covers 16 residues. The germline V gene encodes CDR1 SEHNR and CDR2 FQNEAQ (reference sequence). Trimming cost V 5 bases and J 3 bases; bases outside gene matches: 5. The chain's CDR3 is CASSPGTSGGNYEQYF. CDR3 DNA sequence: TGTGCCAGCAGCCCCGGGACTAGCGGGGGGAACTACGAGCAGTACTTC.

This clonotype was observed at least ten times. The chain carries TRBV7-6 and TRBJ1-6; D remains ambiguous. Trimming took 5 bases from V and 14 from J, leaving 16 bases between them. Germline V gene data show CDR1 as SGHVS and CDR2 as FNYEAQ. CDR3 length equals 13 residues. The CDR3 loop is CASSPDTRAALHF. The CDR3 DNA reads TGTGCCAGCAGCCCCGACACTAGAGCGGCCCTCCACTTT.

Relative to its sample, this clonotype is large. The rearrangement links TRBV11-2 to TRBJ1-1; D is unresolved. From germline, CDR1 is SGHAT and CDR2 FQNNGV. V shed 10 bases and J shed 4 bases, with 19 bases lying between them. This CDR3 spans 14 amino acids. For the CDR3, the DNA is TGTGCCACTTCGACCATGGTAGGTGGCACTGAAGCTTTCTTT. It is translated as CATSTMVGGTEAFF.

This chain uses TRBV7-9 with TRBJ2-1; D possibly matches TRBD1 or TRBD2 (5 bases each). Trimming removed 1 base from V and 10 bases from J, with 8 bases in between. The CDR3 runs to 12 residues. Germline assignment: CDR1 SEHNR and CDR2 FQNEAQ (reference sequence). Here the CDR3 reads CASSLVGTEQFF. Written as DNA, the CDR3 is TGTGCCAGCAGCTTAGTTGGGACGGAGCAGTTCTTC.

This clonotype occurred many times. The chain has TRBV7-2 and TRBJ1-5; D gene unclear. The V gene's germline CDR1 is SGHTA and CDR2 FQGNSA. The CDR3 spans 15 residues. V dropped 1 base and J dropped 1 base, with 8 bases sitting between them. The CDR3 DNA follows: TGTGCCAGCAGCTTAGTACGACGGAGCAATCAGCCCCAGCATTTT. Translation: CASSLVRRSNQPQHF. Full variable domain (outside the CDR3, taken from reference TRBV7-2 and TRBJ1-5): GAGVSQSPSNKVTEKGKDVELRCDPISGHTALYWYRQSLGQGLEFLIYFQGNSAPDKSGLPSDRFSAERTGGSVSTLTIQRTQQEDSAVYLCASSLVRRSNQPQHFGDGTRLSIL.

This chain links TRBV2 with TRBJ1-5; no firm D call. CDR3 size: 13 residues. Germline V gene sequence: CDR1 SNHLY, CDR2 FYNNEI. With 8 bases removed from V and 5 bases from J, the gap between germline ends came to 13 bases. DNA of the CDR3: TGTGCCAGCTCCCTGGACGTAGATCAGCCCCAGCATTTT. Amino acids: CASSLDVDQPQHF.

This clonotype was seen ten or more times. The V call is TRBV20-1, the J call TRBJ1-2, with unresolved D. Between the trimmed V and J ends, which lost 3 bases and 3 bases, there was a span of 8 bases. The CDR3 runs 12 residues. Germline CDR1 reads DFQATT; CDR2 reads SNEGSKA (reference sequence). The DNA of the CDR3 is TGCAGTGCTAGGCACCAGGACTATGGCTACACCTTC. Translation: CSARHQDYGYTF.

This clonotype was recorded at least ten times. The CDR3 here is CASRGRPEAFF. The CDR3 nucleotides read TGTGCCAGCAGGGGTCGGCCTGAAGCTTTCTTT. V is TRBV28 and J is TRBJ1-1; D remains ambiguous. Trimming took off 6 bases at V and 6 bases at J, with 8 bases between the two ends. CDR3 length: 11 residues. Germline CDR1 reads MDHEN; CDR2 reads SYDVKM.